A single sample gave rise to the 6 T cell receptor beta chains below, sequenced in a study of OX40 agonist ivuxolimab in advanced cancers. Profiling relied on immunoSEQ multiplex PCR, and the TCRdb table lists in-frame clones only, not all of them. The sample has approximately 35,000 clones, about 80% seen once. Sequenced material: CD4+ or CD8+ T cells sorted from blood, taken in a trial of the OX40 agonist ivuxolimab. The receptors come from an adult with an advanced solid tumor such as melanoma, head and neck, liver or kidney cancer.

The chain uses TRBV27 and TRBJ2-7; 7 nucleotides agree with TRBD2. The V gene's germline CDR1 is MNHEY and CDR2 SMNVEV (reference sequence). V dropped 8 bases and J dropped 7; count of bases not matched to a gene: 5. The CDR3 runs to 11 residues. CDR3 residues: CASSAGLEQYF. The CDR3 bases are TGTGCCAGCTCAGCGGGGTTGGAGCAGTACTTC.

This clone was picked up a small number of times. The gene calls are TRBV29-1 and TRBJ2-5; 7 bases map to TRBD2. After removal of 3 bases from V and 5 bases from J, the junction contained 3 bases not matched to a gene. CDR3 length: 12 residues. Germline V lookup: CDR1 SQVTM, CDR2 ANQGSEA. The CDR3 DNA is TGCAGCGTTGAGGCTAGCGGTGAGACCCAGTACTTC. Translation: CSVEASGETQYF.

V usage is TRBV4-3 and J usage is TRBJ2-7; possible D gene TRBD2, 6 bases. The CDR3 totals 18 residues. V gave up 4 bases and J gave up 2 bases, with 24 bases separating them. The V gene's germline CDR1 is LGHNA and CDR2 YSLEER. CDR3 sequence reads: CASSLSTTRGPFPYEQYF. For the CDR3, the DNA is TGCGCCAGCAGCCTTTCAACGACGCGGGGACCATTCCCCTACGAGCAGTACTTC.

The chain joins TRBV12-5 to TRBJ2-7; D gene ambiguous. This CDR3 is 12 amino acids long. Trimming removed 1 base from V and 3 bases from J, with 4 bases in between. Germline loops: CDR1 LGHNT, CDR2 FRNRAP. This CDR3 reads CASGLAFYEQYF. DNA of the CDR3: TGTGCTAGTGGTTTGGCCTTCTACGAGCAGTACTTC.

The V and J genes are TRBV7-6 and TRBJ2-5; 8 nucleotides line up with TRBD2. CDR3 length: 13 residues. Trimming took 5 bases from V and 4 from J; bases not matched to a gene: 3. Germline CDR1 is SGHVS and CDR2 is FNYEAQ. The CDR3 bases are TGTGCCAGCAGCCCGGCGGGAGGAGAGACCCAGTACTTC. As protein: CASSPAGGETQYF.

This chain uses TRBV25-1 with TRBJ2-7; D possibly corresponds to TRBD1 (5 bases). The germline V and J ends were trimmed by 2 bases and 3 bases, with 23 bases remaining between them. The germline gives CDR1 MGHDK, CDR2 SYGVNS. The CDR3 totals 18 residues. CDR3 in amino acids: CASSEGLGIRDSLYEQYF. DNA for the CDR3: TGTGCCAGCAGTGAAGGGCTTGGGATCCGCGACAGTCTCTACGAGCAGTACTTC.